The clone carrying this TCR beta chain was counted only a few times. The antigen remains undetermined. The PCR was carried out with 60 Vbeta primers and 13 Jbeta primers. TCRdb keeps only in-frame clones here, not all; method: immunoSEQ multiplex PCR. The sample carries around 100,000 clones, over 80% recorded once. J was trimmed by 3 bases and V by 5 bases; bases with no gene match: 4. This CDR3 is 13 amino acids long. CDR1 is PRHDT, CDR2 FYEKMQ, per germline (reference sequence). The data belong to a study of cytomegalovirus exposure and HLA in healthy donors. Study-wide results and limits: Most of the TCR beta V segments (in an earlier analysis) were productive either about 87% or about 30% of the time. The authors considered a cluster of highly shared sequence variants likely to be a sequencing artifact. The study assumed roughly uniform donor sequencing depth for presence/absence analyses. Beyond CMV serostatus, there was no information to go on about immune exposure.

Sample: PBMCs. This TCR was sampled from a man in his forties in good health and CMV-seronegative. The chain recombines TRBV13 with TRBJ2-7, with 7 bases matching TRBD1. The CDR3, as DNA: TGTGCCAGCAGCGACAGGGAGAGCTACGAGCAGTACTTC. Protein: CASSDRESYEQYF.